The next 21 T cell receptor beta chains were all read from a single sample in a study of beta chain features in type 1 diabetes. Every bit of the isolated RNA underwent reverse transcription, so sequencing read expressed TCRB transcripts. Only in-frame clones appear in the TCRdb table, and some are missing; sequencing was by immunoSEQ multiplex PCR. The sample has about 360,000 clones, roughly an eighth seen once. Sequencing input: naive CD4+ T cells from blood. The receptor set was obtained from a man aged 18-30 years in good health.

The chain recombines TRBV5-1 with TRBJ2-5; 10 nucleotides align to TRBD1. CDR3 length: 15 residues. Germline CDR1 reads SGHRS; CDR2 reads YFSETQ. With 3 bases clipped from V and 5 bases from J, the junction kept 7 bases outside the gene matches. In nucleotides, the CDR3 is TGCGCCAGCAGCTCCACCGGGACAGGGGATGAGACCCAGTACTTC. It translates to CASSSTGTGDETQYF. Looking up the rest from reference TRBV5-1 and TRBJ2-5 gives the full variable domain: KAGVTQTPRYLIKTRGQQVTLSCSPISGHRSVSWYQQTPGQGLQFLFEYFSETQRNKGNFPGRFSGRQFSNSRSEMNVSTLELGDSALYLCASSSTGTGDETQYFGPGTRLLVL.

The chain is built from TRBV9 and TRBJ2-5; TRBD2 agrees at 10 bases. V was pared by 0 bases and J by 5 bases, with 19 bases of the junction left unmatched. This CDR3 has 20 residues. CDR1 and CDR2 (germline): SGDLS, YYNGEE. CDR3 sequence: CASSVATGGGSGGRLETQYF. DNA for the CDR3: TGTGCCAGCAGCGTAGCTACCGGAGGGGGTAGCGGGGGGAGGTTGGAGACCCAGTACTTC.

V usage is TRBV7-9 and J usage is TRBJ2-7; D is undetermined. Germline V gene data show CDR1 as SEHNR and CDR2 as FQNEAQ (reference sequence). This CDR3 comprises 12 residues. The ends were cut back, 0 bases at V and 10 bases at J, with 10 bases in the middle. DNA of the CDR3: TGTGCCAGCAGCTTAGCAAGGAGTTATCAGTACTTC. This translates into CASSLARSYQYF.

Only a few counts were recorded for this clone. The chain joins TRBV25-1 to TRBJ1-2; D remains unclear. The CDR3 contains 13 residues. Germline assignment: CDR1 MGHDK and CDR2 SYGVNS. V dropped 1 base and J dropped 3 bases, with 6 bases sitting between them. Here the CDR3 DNA reads TGTGCCAGCAGTGAATTGAGGGACTATGGCTACACCTTC. It is translated as CASSELRDYGYTF.

The chain has TRBV7-8 and TRBJ2-1; 7 positions agree with TRBD2. CDR3 length: 15 residues. Germline lookup yields CDR1 SGHVS and CDR2 FQNEAQ. J gave up 3 bases and V 0 bases, and 2 bases lay outside the gene matches. The CDR3 DNA reads as TGTGCCAGCAGCTTAGCGGGAGGGAACTACAATGAGCAGTTCTTC. This encodes CASSLAGGNYNEQFF.

The chain is built from TRBV6-4 and TRBJ1-1; the D gene is possibly TRBD1 (6 bases). Germline V gene sequence: CDR1 MRHNA, CDR2 SNTAGT. Trimming removed 4 bases at V and 5 bases at J, with 14 bases between. This CDR3 is built from 14 residues. The CDR3 region is CASSVGPTGTEAFF. The CDR3, as DNA: TGTGCCAGCAGTGTGGGACCCACAGGGACTGAAGCTTTCTTT.

There are a few counts of this clone. CDR3 DNA: TGCGCCAGCAGCCATGGACTAGCGGTTAGTAATGAGCAGTTCTTC. Its protein product is CASSHGLAVSNEQFF. The genes are TRBV4-3 and TRBJ2-1; 10 bases map to TRBD2. Germline trimming cut 3 bases from V and 7 bases from J; bases unmatched to any gene: 6. CDR1 and CDR2 (germline): LGHNA, YSLEER. The CDR3 covers 15 residues.

This sequence joins TRBV10-3 and TRBJ2-7; D is perhaps TRBD2 (6 bases). V lost 7 bases, J lost 5 bases, and 15 bases lay in between. Germline assignment: CDR1 ENHRY and CDR2 SYGVKD. This CDR3 has 13 amino acids. In nucleotides, the CDR3 is TGTGCCATCAAGTCGGGGGAGATGGACGAGCAGTACTTC. The encoded protein is CAIKSGEMDEQYF.

The chain joins TRBV5-1 to TRBJ2-1; D is possibly TRBD2 (5 bases). V was pared by 2 bases and J by 9 bases, with 12 bases between. Germline CDR1 reads SGHRS; CDR2 reads YFSETQ. This CDR3 has 13 residues. The CDR3: CASSFGLDGEQFF. CDR3 nucleotide sequence: TGCGCCAGCAGCTTCGGACTCGATGGTGAGCAGTTCTTC. Drawing the rest from reference TRBV5-1 and TRBJ2-1, the complete variable domain is KAGVTQTPRYLIKTRGQQVTLSCSPISGHRSVSWYQQTPGQGLQFLFEYFSETQRNKGNFPGRFSGRQFSNSRSEMNVSTLELGDSALYLCASSFGLDGEQFFGPGTRLTVL.

This rearrangement joins TRBV7-8 to TRBJ2-1; a possible D gene is TRBD2 (6 bases). The V and J ends lost 2 bases and 8 bases respectively, with 16 bases between them. The CDR3 sequence is 15 residues long. The germline V gene encodes CDR1 SGHVS and CDR2 FQNEAQ. The CDR3 sequence: CASSLFTGGRDEQFF. In DNA form, the CDR3 reads TGTGCCAGCAGCTTATTTACCGGGGGAAGGGATGAGCAGTTCTTC.

The chain has TRBV10-2 and TRBJ2-3; a weak D match, TRBD1 (6 bases). This CDR3 region has 16 residues. V shed 0 bases and J shed 1 base, with 11 bases lying between them. CDR1 WSHSY and CDR2 SAAADI come from the germline V gene. The CDR3 bases are TGCGCCAGCAGTGAGTCACAGGGAGTGGGCACAGATACGCAGTATTTT. Its translation: CASSESQGVGTDTQYF.

This clone was recorded a few times. The genes are TRBV18 and TRBJ2-7, with D possibly being TRBD1 (5 bases). CDR3 size: 15 residues. CDR1 and CDR2 (germline): KGHSH, LQKENI. V lost 4 bases and J lost 2, with 15 bases in between. As DNA, the CDR3 is TGTGCCAGCTCACGACTGTGGGGCACAACCTACGAGCAGTACTTC. Its protein is CASSRLWGTTYEQYF.

The J gene is TRBJ2-1, the V gene TRBV7-9; D remains unclear. The V end was cut by 0 bases, the J end by 4 bases, with 10 bases between. The CDR3 is 15 residues long. Germline assignment: CDR1 SEHNR and CDR2 FQNEAQ (reference sequence). The CDR3 sequence: CASSLALVLYNEQFF. The CDR3 DNA sequence: TGTGCCAGCAGCTTAGCGCTAGTACTTTACAATGAGCAGTTCTTC.

This rearrangement joins TRBV6-5 to TRBJ1-2, with 9 bases identical to TRBD1. There are 13 residues in the CDR3. The ends lost 6 bases at V and 7 bases at J; junction bases unmatched: 6. The germline gives CDR1 MNHEY, CDR2 SVGAGI. CDR3 sequence: CASRQGQGSGYTF. CDR3 nucleotide sequence: TGTGCCAGCAGGCAGGGACAGGGTAGTGGCTACACCTTC.

The chain links TRBV2 to TRBJ2-2, with 8 bases matching TRBD1. The CDR3 runs 14 residues. Germline-derived CDR1 and CDR2 are SNHLY and FYNNEI. V lost 9 bases, J lost 1 base, and 4 bases stayed unmatched. DNA of the CDR3: TGTGCCAGAACCGGGACAGGGAACACCGGGGAGCTGTTTTTT. Its translation: CARTGTGNTGELFF.

The table lists this clone with a few counts. The CDR3 DNA reads TGTGCCAGCAGCCGGCAAGCGGGGACCTACAATGAGCAGTTCTTC. The encoded protein is CASSRQAGTYNEQFF. V usage is TRBV5-4 and J usage is TRBJ2-1; 7 bases fit TRBD2. Looked up from germline, CDR1 is SGHNT and CDR2 is YYREEE (reference sequence). The CDR3 contains 15 residues. The trim removed 4 bases at V and 2 bases at J, leaving 6 bases unmatched.

The V gene is TRBV2, the J gene TRBJ2-5; 8 nucleotides match TRBD2. The V segment lost 8 bases and the J segment 6 bases; nucleotides outside the gene matches: 8. The CDR3 totals 13 residues. Germline V gene sequence: CDR1 SNHLY, CDR2 FYNNEI. The CDR3 DNA reads as TGTGCCAGCGCCCGGACTAGCAGGCAGACCCAGTACTTC. Translated: CASARTSRQTQYF.

This clone was seen a handful of times. Written as DNA, the CDR3 is TGTGCCAGCAGCCCACAGGGAACCGGGGAGCTGTTTTTT. Translated, it gives CASSPQGTGELFF. This chain joins TRBV6-1 and TRBJ2-2; D might be TRBD1 (6 bases). Deletions cut 6 bases from V and 5 bases from J, with 10 bases between. Germline V gives CDR1 MNHNS, CDR2 SASEGT. The CDR3 is made up of 13 amino acids.

The chain employs TRBV18 and TRBJ1-5; a weak D match, TRBD1 (5 bases). Trimming pared 8 bases from V and 10 bases from J, leaving 18 bases between. CDR1 and CDR2 (germline): KGHSH, LQKENI. CDR3 size: 13 residues. The CDR3 DNA is TGTGCCAGCGTTCGGAGAGCGGGGGATCCCCAGCATTTT. Translated: CASVRRAGDPQHF.

The chain uses TRBV7-8 and TRBJ2-2; D not certain. The V end was cut by 3 bases, the J end by 1 base, with 6 bases between. CDR3 length equals 14 residues. The germline gives CDR1 SGHVS, CDR2 FQNEAQ. Here the CDR3 DNA reads TGTGCCAGCAGCTTCGGTCGGAACACCGGGGAGCTGTTTTTT. This translates into CASSFGRNTGELFF.

The chain joins TRBV7-2 to TRBJ2-3; 13 nucleotides match TRBD2. CDR1 and CDR2 (germline): SGHTA, FQGNSA. The CDR3 is 16 residues long. Trimming at V came to 5 bases and at J to 5 bases, leaving 7 bases not matched to a gene. CDR3 nucleotides: TGTGCCAGCAGCCCACGACTAGCGGGAGGTGGAGATACGCAGTATTTT. Protein sequence: CASSPRLAGGGDTQYF.